Each of the 22 T cell receptor beta chains below was sequenced from the same sample in a study of early T cells in non-severe SARS-CoV-2 infection. TCRdb reanalysed the 5' RACE reads using MiXCR and keeps one entry per CDR3 protein. Counted here are more than 95,000 distinct CDR3 sequences, more than 13% occurring once; the ten biggest clones make up just over 20%. The sequenced material came from whole blood. The receptors stem from an adult who was a healthcare worker with PCR-confirmed SARS-CoV-2 infection or an uninfected control (not recorded which).

The sample holds many counts of this clonotype. The gene calls are TRBV19 and TRBJ1-4, with unresolved D. Germline CDR1 is LNHDA and CDR2 is SQIVND (reference sequence). V lost 5 bases and J lost 7, with 11 bases in between. This CDR3 is 13 amino acids long. The CDR3 DNA reads TGTGCCAGTAGTCCCCAGAAGAGTGAAAAACTGTTTTTT. This gives the protein CASSPQKSEKLFF.

This chain connects TRBV24-1 to TRBJ2-3; 10 positions agree with TRBD2. Germline CDR1 reads KGHDR; CDR2 reads SFDVKD. CDR3 length equals 15 residues. After removal of 6 bases from V and 6 bases from J, the junction contained 8 bases not matched to a gene. This CDR3 reads CATSSPSSGGDTQYF. Here the CDR3 DNA reads TGTGCCACCAGTAGCCCGTCTAGCGGGGGCGATACGCAGTATTTT.

V is TRBV13 and J is TRBJ1-4; D might be TRBD1 (5 bases). Germline V gives CDR1 PRHDT, CDR2 FYEKMQ (reference sequence). V lost 2 bases and J lost 6, with 7 bases in between. The length of the CDR3 is 13 residues. The CDR3 loop is CASSLRGHEKLFF. CDR3 in DNA: TGTGCCAGCAGCTTAAGGGGTCATGAAAAACTGTTTTTT.

The rearrangement links TRBV27 to TRBJ1-2; weak D call: TRBD1 (6 bases). The V gene's germline CDR1 is MNHEY and CDR2 SMNVEV (reference sequence). With 7 bases removed from V and 4 bases from J, the gap between germline ends came to 19 bases. The CDR3 length is 15 residues. DNA of the CDR3: TGTGCCAGCACCCTTTCCGCGGACAGCTTCTATGGCTACACCTTC. Translated: CASTLSADSFYGYTF.

The CDR3 sequence is CSVAETSGNTIYF. The DNA for the CDR3 is TGCAGCGTTGCCGAGACCTCTGGAAACACCATATATTTT. The chain uses TRBV29-1 and TRBJ1-3; no clear D gene. Germline CDR1 is SQVTM and CDR2 is ANQGSEA. V lost 4 bases to trimming and J lost 0 bases, with 7 bases between them. This CDR3 comprises 13 residues.

The sample holds a few counts of this clonotype. The chain couples TRBV3-1 to TRBJ1-2; 7 nucleotides match TRBD1. With V trimmed by 6 bases and J by 6 bases, 10 bases remained unmatched. Germline lookup yields CDR1 LGHDT and CDR2 YNNKEL (reference sequence). CDR3 length: 14 residues. The CDR3 reads CASSPGGRGDGYTF. The CDR3 DNA reads as TGTGCCAGCAGTCCCGGAGGCAGGGGGGATGGCTACACCTTC. The full variable domain, completed using reference TRBV3-1 and TRBJ1-2, is DTAVSQTPKYLVTQMGNDKSIKCEQNLGHDTMYWYKQDSKKFLKIMFSYNNKELIINETVPNRFSPKSPDKAHLNLHINSLELGDSAVYFCASSPGGRGDGYTFGSGTRLTVV.

This clonotype was seen a few times. The CDR3 sequence is CASSMAGYYTGELFF. The DNA of the CDR3 is TGTGCCAGCAGCATGGCAGGGTATTACACCGGGGAGCTGTTTTTT. The V call is TRBV7-2, the J call TRBJ2-2; tentatively, D is TRBD1 (5 bases). CDR3 size: 15 residues. The V end was cut by 5 bases, the J end by 3 bases, with 13 bases between. Germline V lookup: CDR1 SGHTA, CDR2 FQGNSA.

The chain joins TRBV5-4 to TRBJ2-1; tentative D call: TRBD2 (5 bases). V dropped 5 bases and J dropped 9 bases, with 21 bases sitting between them. The CDR3 contains 15 residues. CDR1 is SGHNT, CDR2 YYREEE, per germline (reference sequence). The CDR3 spells CASRDLRETFAEQFF. For the CDR3, the DNA is TGTGCCAGCAGGGATCTGAGGGAGACGTTTGCTGAGCAGTTCTTC. The entire variable domain, with the rest obtained from reference TRBV5-4 and TRBJ2-1, is as follows: ETGVTQSPTHLIKTRGQQVTLRCSSQSGHNTVSWYQQALGQGPQFIFQYYREEENGRGNFPPRFSGLQFPNYSSELNVNALELDDSALYLCASRDLRETFAEQFFGPGTRLTVL.

This clonotype was observed a few times. V is TRBV20-1 and J is TRBJ1-1; D is ambiguous. Germline V gives CDR1 DFQATT, CDR2 SNEGSKA (reference sequence). This CDR3 is built from 12 residues. V was pared by 7 bases and J by 7 bases, with 16 bases between. CDR3 bases: TGCAGTGGGGTAGGTGGGCCCCATGAAGCTTTCTTT. This translates into CSGVGGPHEAFF.

The gene calls are TRBV27 and TRBJ2-3, with TRBD2 matching over 7 bases. Germline V gene sequence: CDR1 MNHEY, CDR2 SMNVEV (reference sequence). Germline trimming cut 8 bases from V and 0 bases from J; bases unmatched to any gene: 23. The CDR3 sequence is 20 residues long. The CDR3 coding sequence is TGTGCCAGCGGCCGACTCTCTAGCGGAGATCTCATAGCTAGCACAGATACGCAGTATTTT. It is translated as CASGRLSSGDLIASTDTQYF.

The table lists this clonotype with a few counts. The V call is TRBV7-9, the J call TRBJ2-2; 9 positions match TRBD2. J was trimmed by 0 bases and V by 0 bases; bases with no gene match: 8. Per germline, CDR1 SEHNR and CDR2 FQNEAQ (reference sequence). The CDR3 loop spans 19 amino acids. The CDR3 sequence is CASSLAAGGSPANTGELFF. As DNA, the CDR3 is TGTGCCAGCAGCTTAGCAGCGGGGGGTTCCCCAGCGAACACCGGGGAGCTGTTTTTT.

This clonotype was counted between two and nine times. V usage is TRBV12-3 or TRBV12-4 and J usage is TRBJ1-5, with 7 bases lining up with TRBD1. CDR3 size: 13 residues. Trimming cost V 6 bases and J 7 bases; bases outside gene matches: 6. CDR3 bases: TGTGCCAGCAGCAACAGGGGCGAACAGCCCCAGCATTTT. Its protein product is CASSNRGEQPQHF.

This clonotype was seen a handful of times. The gene calls are TRBV6-1 and TRBJ2-7; tentatively, D is TRBD2 (5 bases). V shed 3 bases and J shed 0 bases, with 9 bases lying between them. CDR1 is MNHNS, CDR2 SASEGT, per germline. The CDR3 covers 14 residues. The chain's CDR3 is CASSDRGNSYEQYF. As DNA, the CDR3 is TGTGCCAGCAGTGATCGAGGGAACTCCTACGAGCAGTACTTC.

The genes are TRBV6-6 and TRBJ2-3, with 9 bases that match TRBD1. V dropped 6 bases and J dropped 4; count of bases not matched to a gene: 5. The CDR3 runs to 14 residues. CDR1 and CDR2 (germline): MNHNY, SVGAGI (reference sequence). CDR3 bases: TGTGCCAGCAGGGAACAGGGGGCCTCAGATACGCAGTATTTT. It translates to CASREQGASDTQYF.

The chain uses TRBV20-1 and TRBJ1-3; tentatively, D is TRBD1 (5 bases). The CDR3 length is 12 residues. V was cut by 5 bases and J by 1 base, with 6 bases left in between. Germline CDR1 DFQATT, CDR2 SNEGSKA (reference sequence). The DNA of the CDR3 is TGCAGTGCTTCAGGGTCTGGAAACACCATATATTTT. As protein: CSASGSGNTIYF.

Only a few counts were recorded for this clonotype. The chain recombines TRBV2 with TRBJ2-2, with TRBD2 as a possible D gene (5 bases). Trimming left V 1 base short and J 6 bases short, with 12 bases between. The CDR3 is 15 amino acids. Per the germline V gene, CDR1 is SNHLY and CDR2 is FYNNEI. The CDR3 nucleotides are TGTGCCAGCAGTGAAGTGAGGGTCGTTTCCGGGGAGCTGTTTTTT. Amino acids: CASSEVRVVSGELFF.

This clonotype was seen once. V and J are TRBV28 and TRBJ2-5, with D uncertain. Germline V gives CDR1 MDHEN, CDR2 SYDVKM. V was clipped by 4 bases and J by 5 bases, with 2 bases between them. The CDR3 is 10 amino acids. CDR3 amino acids: CASSSETQYF. The DNA for the CDR3 is TGTGCCAGCAGTTCGGAGACCCAGTACTTC.

This chain connects TRBV27 to TRBJ2-7; 16 bases are shared with TRBD2. The CDR3 covers 20 residues. In germline, CDR1 is MNHEY, CDR2 SMNVEV (reference sequence). V shed 4 bases, J shed 5 bases, and the junction held 17 bases outside the gene matches. CDR3 coding DNA: TGTGCCAGCAGTTCAGTAATACCGGGACTAGCGGGGGGGATACGCCACGAGCAGTACTTC. Protein: CASSSVIPGLAGGIRHEQYF.

CDR3 loop: CSARDPTGLGPGFGETQYF. Here the CDR3 DNA reads TGCAGTGCTAGAGATCCGACAGGACTGGGCCCTGGTTTCGGGGAGACCCAGTACTTC. The genes are TRBV20-1 and TRBJ2-5; D possibly corresponds to TRBD1 (6 bases). The CDR3 has 19 residues. V was clipped by 0 bases and J by 5 bases, with 28 bases between them. Germline assignment: CDR1 DFQATT and CDR2 SNEGSKA (reference sequence).

In this sample, this clonotype turned up a few times. V usage is TRBV14 and J usage is TRBJ2-2; D uncertain. The CDR3 extends over 15 amino acids. Trimming took off 1 base at V and 7 bases at J, with 13 bases between the two ends. CDR1 and CDR2 (germline): SGHDN, FVKESK. The CDR3 nucleotides are TGTGCCAGCAGCCAAGTGCCGACCGCCGGCGGGGAGCTGTTTTTT. Translation gives CASSQVPTAGGELFF.

The gene calls are TRBV10-3 and TRBJ2-7; D is uncertain. Germline V gene data show CDR1 as ENHRY and CDR2 as SYGVKD. Between the trimmed V and J ends, which lost 2 bases and 5 bases, there was a span of 7 bases. This CDR3 is 12 amino acids long. The CDR3 sequence is CAISETPNEQYF. DNA of the CDR3: TGTGCCATCAGTGAGACCCCGAACGAGCAGTACTTC.

V is TRBV24-1 and J is TRBJ2-1, with a tentative D call TRBD2 (7 bases). The germline CDR1 and CDR2 sequences are KGHDR and SFDVKD. With 10 bases removed from V and 7 bases from J, the gap between germline ends came to 16 bases. CDR3 length: 13 residues. This chain's CDR3 is CATRGGMENEQFF. The CDR3 DNA is TGTGCCACAAGGGGGGGGATGGAGAATGAGCAGTTCTTC.